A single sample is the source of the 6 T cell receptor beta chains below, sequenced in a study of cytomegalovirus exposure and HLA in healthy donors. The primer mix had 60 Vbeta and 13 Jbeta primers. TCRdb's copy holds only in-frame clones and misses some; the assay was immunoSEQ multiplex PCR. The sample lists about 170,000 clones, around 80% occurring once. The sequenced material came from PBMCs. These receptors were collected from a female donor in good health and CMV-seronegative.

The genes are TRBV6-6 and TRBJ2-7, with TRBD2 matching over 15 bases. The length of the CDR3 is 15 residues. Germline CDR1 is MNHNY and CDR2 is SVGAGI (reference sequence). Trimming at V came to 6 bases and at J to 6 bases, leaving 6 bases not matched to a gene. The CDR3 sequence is CASSPQGLAGGEQYF. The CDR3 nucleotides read TGTGCCAGCAGCCCACAGGGACTAGCGGGGGGCGAGCAGTACTTC.

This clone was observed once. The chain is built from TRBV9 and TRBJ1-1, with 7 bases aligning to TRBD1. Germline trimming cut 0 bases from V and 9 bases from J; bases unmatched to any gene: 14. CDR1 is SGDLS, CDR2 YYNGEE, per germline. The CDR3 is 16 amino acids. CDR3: CASSVELGGLQSQAFF. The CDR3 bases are TGTGCCAGCAGCGTAGAGTTAGGGGGCTTACAATCTCAAGCTTTCTTT. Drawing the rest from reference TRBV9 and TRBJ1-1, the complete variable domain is DSGVTQTPKHLITATGQRVTLRCSPRSGDLSVYWYQQSLDQGLQFLIQYYNGEERAKGNILERFSAQQFPDLHSELNLSSLELGDSALYFCASSVELGGLQSQAFFGQGTRLTVV.

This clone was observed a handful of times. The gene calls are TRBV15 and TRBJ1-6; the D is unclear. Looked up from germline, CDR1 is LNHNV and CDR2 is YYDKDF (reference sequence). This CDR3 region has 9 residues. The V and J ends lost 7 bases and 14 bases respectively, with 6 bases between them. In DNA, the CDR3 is TGTGCCACCACCCAAACCCTCCACTTT. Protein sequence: CATTQTLHF. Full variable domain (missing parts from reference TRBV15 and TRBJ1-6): DAMVIQNPRYQVTQFGKPVTLSCSQTLNHNVMYWYQQKSSQAPKLLFHYYDKDFNNEADTPDNFQSRRPNTSFCFLDIRSPGLGDTAMYLCATTQTLHFGNGTRLTVT.

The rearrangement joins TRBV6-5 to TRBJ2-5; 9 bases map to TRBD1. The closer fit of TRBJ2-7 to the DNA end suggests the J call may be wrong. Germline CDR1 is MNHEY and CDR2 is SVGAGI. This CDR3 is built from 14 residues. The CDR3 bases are TGTGCCAGCCACCGGGACAGGGCCTCCTACGAGCAGTACTTC. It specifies CASHRDRASYEQYF.

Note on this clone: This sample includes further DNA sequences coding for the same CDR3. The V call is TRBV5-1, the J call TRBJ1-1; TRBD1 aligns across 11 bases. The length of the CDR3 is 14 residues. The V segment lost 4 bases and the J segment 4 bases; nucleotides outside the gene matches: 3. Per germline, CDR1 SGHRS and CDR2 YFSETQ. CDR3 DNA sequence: TGCGCCAGCAGCCGGGACAGGGGGGGCACTGAAGCTTTCTTT. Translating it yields CASSRDRGGTEAFF. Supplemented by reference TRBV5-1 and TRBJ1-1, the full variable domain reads KAGVTQTPRYLIKTRGQQVTLSCSPISGHRSVSWYQQTPGQGLQFLFEYFSETQRNKGNFPGRFSGRQFSNSRSEMNVSTLELGDSALYLCASSRDRGGTEAFFGQGTRLTVV.

CDR3 DNA sequence: TGTGCCAGCAGCGCCACCTACGAGCAGTACTTC. Its protein product is CASSATYEQYF. This chain connects TRBV9 to TRBJ2-7; D unresolved. Germline CDR1 and CDR2: SGDLS and YYNGEE. V lost 3 bases and J 2 bases, leaving 3 bases between the germline ends. This CDR3 has 11 residues. Full variable domain (rest looked up from reference TRBV9 and TRBJ2-7): DSGVTQTPKHLITATGQRVTLRCSPRSGDLSVYWYQQSLDQGLQFLIQYYNGEERAKGNILERFSAQQFPDLHSELNLSSLELGDSALYFCASSATYEQYFGPGTRLTVT.